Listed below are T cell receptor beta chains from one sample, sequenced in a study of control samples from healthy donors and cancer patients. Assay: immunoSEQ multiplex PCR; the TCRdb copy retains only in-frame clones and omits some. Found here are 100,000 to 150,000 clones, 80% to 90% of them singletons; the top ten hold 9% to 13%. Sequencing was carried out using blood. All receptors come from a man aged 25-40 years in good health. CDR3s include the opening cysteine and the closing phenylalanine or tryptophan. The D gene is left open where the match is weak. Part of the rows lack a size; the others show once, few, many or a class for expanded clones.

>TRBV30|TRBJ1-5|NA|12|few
CAWTLGNQPQHF
TGTGCCTGGACCCTCGGGAATCAGCCCCAGCATTTT
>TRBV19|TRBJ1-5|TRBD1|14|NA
CASSTTGEGQPQHF
TGTGCCAGTTCCACTACAGGGGAGGGTCAGCCCCAGCATTTT
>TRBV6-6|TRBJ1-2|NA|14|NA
CASSRSGGVDGYTF
TGTGCCAGCAGTCGCTCCGGAGGGGTCGATGGCTACACCTTC
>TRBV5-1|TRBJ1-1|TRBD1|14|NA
CASSTDRISRGAFF
TGCGCCAGCAGCACGGACAGGATTTCCCGGGGGGCTTTCTTT
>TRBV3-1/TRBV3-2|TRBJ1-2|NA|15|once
CASSQDLFGREGYTF
TGTGCCAGCAGCCAAGATTTATTCGGCCGGGAAGGCTACACCTTC
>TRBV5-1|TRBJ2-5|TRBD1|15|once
CASSWTGERQETQYF
TGCGCCAGCAGCTGGACAGGGGAGAGGCAAGAGACCCAGTACTTC
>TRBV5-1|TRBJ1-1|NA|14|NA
CASSLGGITTEAFF
TGCGCCAGCAGCTTGGGAGGGATCACCACTGAAGCTTTCTTT
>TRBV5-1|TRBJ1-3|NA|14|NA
CASSVGQTGNTIYF
TGCGCCAGCAGCGTGGGACAAACTGGAAACACCATATATTTT
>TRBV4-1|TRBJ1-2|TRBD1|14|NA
CASSPTGSDYGYTF
TGCGCCAGCAGCCCGACAGGGTCTGACTATGGCTACACCTTC
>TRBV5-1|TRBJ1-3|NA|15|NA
CASSPTREEWNTIYF
TGCGCCAGCAGCCCGACGAGGGAGGAATGGAACACCATATATTTT
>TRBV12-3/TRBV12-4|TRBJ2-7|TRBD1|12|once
CASRGQGYEQYF
TGTGCCAGCAGGGGACAGGGCTACGAGCAGTACTTC
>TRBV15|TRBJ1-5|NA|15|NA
CATSRVRGEEQPQHF
TGTGCCACCAGCAGAGTAAGGGGAGAAGAACAGCCCCAGCATTTT
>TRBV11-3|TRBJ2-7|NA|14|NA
CASSLGQISYEQYF
TGTGCCAGCAGCTTAGGGCAGATCTCCTACGAGCAGTACTTC